The rows below give T cell receptor beta chains drawn from one sample of a study of CD8+ T cells in alopecia areata. Some clones are missing from TCRdb's copy, which holds only in-frame ones; the method was immunoSEQ multiplex PCR. This sample carries over 150,000 clones, more than 60% of them seen once, and the ten largest clones take around 1.6%. The starting material was CD4+ T cells sorted from blood, obtained at week 0. These receptors all stem from a human donor with alopecia areata. The CDR3 runs from the conserved cysteine through the conserved F or W. A D gene is named only where the DNA matches it firmly. Clone size is shown for a subset of rows, as once, few, many or a class of expanded clone.

>TRBJ1-2|TRBV29-1|NA|NA
TGCAGCGTTGGACAATCGGATGGCTACACCTTC
CSVGQSDGYTF
>TRBJ2-6|TRBV18|NA|few
TGTGCCAGCTCACCAAACGGGGCCAACGTCCTGACTTTC
CASSPNGANVLTF
>TRBJ1-2|TRBV9|NA|NA
TGTGCCAGCAGCGTAGGACCACGGGATGGCTACACCTTC
CASSVGPRDGYTF
>TRBJ2-3|TRBV7-2|NA|NA
TGTGCCAGCAGCTTAGGAAGAACAGATACGCAGTATTTT
CASSLGRTDTQYF
>TRBJ2-4|TRBV7-8|TRBD1|NA
TGTGCCAGCAGCTTATTGGCAGGGGGTGCCAAAAACATTCAGTACTTC
CASSLLAGGAKNIQYF
>TRBJ2-7|TRBV7-3|NA|NA
TGTGCCAGCAGCGTAAAACCTGGGGGGATCTACGAGCAGTACTTC
CASSVKPGGIYEQYF
>TRBJ1-2|TRBV19|NA|NA
TGTGCCAGTAGTACTTCAGGGGCCCGCTATGGCTACACCTTC
CASSTSGARYGYTF
>TRBJ2-1|TRBV30|NA|NA
TGTGCCTGGAGCGACCTTAGGCAGCCTCACAATGAGCAGTTCTTC
CAWSDLRQPHNEQFF
>TRBJ2-1|TRBV7-8|NA|NA
TGTGCCAGCAGCACCGAAGCCGCCAATGAGCAGTTCTTC
CASSTEAANEQFF
>TRBJ2-1|TRBV5-4|TRBD2|NA
TGTGCCAGCAGCTTACTCCGGACTAGCGGGGGTAATGAGCAGTTCTTC
CASSLLRTSGGNEQFF
>TRBJ1-6|TRBV7-2|TRBD1|few
TGTGCCAGCAGCCAGACAGGGCACAATTCACCCCTCCACTTT
CASSQTGHNSPLHF
>TRBJ2-7|TRBV10-3|TRBD2|NA
TGTGCCATCAGTGGAGGACTAGCCTACGAGCAGTACTTC
CAISGGLAYEQYF
>TRBJ1-5|TRBV5-1|NA|NA
TGCGCCAGCAGCTTGGATGGACACGAGGGCCAGCCCCAGCATTTT
CASSLDGHEGQPQHF
>TRBJ2-7|TRBV2|TRBD1|few
TGTGCCAGCAGTCCCCCCGGGGACAGGGTCTACGAGCAGTACTTC
CASSPPGDRVYEQYF
>TRBJ1-1|TRBV4-3|TRBD1|once
TGCGCCAGCAGCCAACAACAGGGACAGGGGACTGAAGCTTTCTTT
CASSQQQGQGTEAFF
>TRBJ1-1|TRBV5-1|NA|NA
TGCGCCAGCAGCTTGGAAGCAGCCAACACTGAAGCTTTCTTT
CASSLEAANTEAFF
>TRBJ2-7|TRBV4-1|NA|NA
TGCGCCAGCAGCCGGACAAGACAGGAAGCCTACGAGCAGTACTTC
CASSRTRQEAYEQYF
>TRBJ1-6|TRBV5-1|TRBD1|many
TGCGCCAGCAGCTTGGCCTTTGGACAGGGCTCACCCCTCCACTTT
CASSLAFGQGSPLHF
>TRBJ2-7|TRBV10-3|NA|few
TGTGCCATCAGCGACTCTCGGTCCTACGAGCAGTACTTC
CAISDSRSYEQYF
>TRBJ2-5|TRBV2|TRBD2|few
TGTGCCAGCAGGCCAGGGCGGGGGGAGACCCAGTACTTC
CASRPGRGETQYF
>TRBJ2-7|TRBV29-1|NA|NA
TGCAGCGTTGAATCCCACTACGAGCAGTACTTC
CSVESHYEQYF
>TRBJ2-2|TRBV7-2|NA|NA
TGTGCCAGCAGCTTCGGGACTCCTACCGGGGAGCTGTTTTTT
CASSFGTPTGELFF
>TRBJ2-7|TRBV9|NA|once
TGTGCCAGCAGCGTAGGGGGAAGCTCCTACGAGCAGTACTTC
CASSVGGSSYEQYF
>TRBJ2-3|TRBV29-1|NA|NA
TGCAGCGTTGTAACTCAGGGCGATACGCAGTATTTT
CSVVTQGDTQYF
>TRBJ2-3|TRBV9|NA|NA
TGTGCCAGCAGCGTAGAGTTGGATACGCAGTATTTT
CASSVELDTQYF
>TRBJ1-4|TRBV29-1|TRBD1|once
TGCAGCGTCGGACCGCAGGGGGCTGAAGAAAAACTGTTTTTT
CSVGPQGAEEKLFF
>TRBJ1-6|TRBV14|NA|NA
TGTGCCAGCAGCCAAGAGAGTAAGAATTCACCCCTCCACTTT
CASSQESKNSPLHF
>TRBJ1-4|TRBV30|NA|NA
TGTGCCACCTCAGGACAGTCTAATGAAAAACTGTTTTTT
CATSGQSNEKLFF
>TRBJ2-3|TRBV5-1|NA|NA
TGCGCCAGCAGCTTTGAACTGACAGGACGCACAGATACGCAGTATTTT
CASSFELTGRTDTQYF
>TRBJ2-7|TRBV5-1|NA|NA
TGCGCCAGCAGCTTGCAGAGCGGATACGAGCAGTACTTC
CASSLQSGYEQYF
>TRBJ2-7|TRBV7-9|TRBD2|few
TGTGCCAGCAGCCCTTCTAGCGGGGGGCCCTACGAGCAGTACTTC
CASSPSSGGPYEQYF
>TRBJ2-5|TRBV4-3|NA|NA
TGCGCCAGCAGCCAAGAAAGTGGGGGGACCCAGTACTTC
CASSQESGGTQYF
>TRBJ1-6|TRBV5-4|TRBD1|NA
TGTGCCAGCGGCTCGGGACAGGGGAATAATTCACCCCTCCACTTT
CASGSGQGNNSPLHF
>TRBJ2-1|TRBV6-5|NA|NA
TGTGCCAGCGCTCTGCGCTACTACAATGAGCAGTTCTTC
CASALRYYNEQFF
>TRBJ1-6|TRBV30|TRBD1|NA
TGTGCCTGGAGTGGAGACAGGGCCGGGGGTACATATAATTCACCCCTCCACTTT
CAWSGDRAGGTYNSPLHF
>TRBJ1-1|TRBV29-1|NA|NA
TGCAGCGTTGGGTCAGGGGAAAAAGCTTTCTTT
CSVGSGEKAFF
>TRBJ2-3|TRBV7-2|NA|NA
TGTGCCAGCAGCTTAGCCCCTGCGACAGATACGCAGTATTTT
CASSLAPATDTQYF
>TRBJ2-5|TRBV6-5|NA|NA
TGTGCCAGCAGTTACACCAGACAAGAGACCCAGTACTTC
CASSYTRQETQYF